The 23 T cell receptor beta chains presented below share a single source sample, sequenced in a study of cytomegalovirus exposure and HLA in healthy donors. The protocol was immunoSEQ multiplex PCR, while the TCRdb copy is restricted to in-frame clones and leaves out a portion. The sample has more than 100,000 clones, 88% seen once. The sequencing input was PBMCs. All receptors derive from a woman aged 18-35 years in good health and CMV-seropositive.

V is TRBV5-1 and J is TRBJ2-1, with TRBD2 matching 11 bases. Germline V gives CDR1 SGHRS, CDR2 YFSETQ. There are 16 residues in the CDR3. Trimming removed 4 bases from V and 0 bases from J; junction bases left unmatched: 3. Here the CDR3 reads CASSTTSGSSYNEQFF. The CDR3 coding sequence is TGCGCCAGCAGCACCACTAGCGGGAGCTCCTACAATGAGCAGTTCTTC.

The CDR3 DNA sequence: TGCGCCAGCAGCCAAACGACAGGGGCAGAGACCCAGTACTTC. Amino acids: CASSQTTGAETQYF. The chain carries TRBV4-1 and TRBJ2-5; TRBD1 aligns across 8 bases. This CDR3 region has 14 residues. Germline lookup yields CDR1 MGHRA and CDR2 YSYEKL. V lost 2 bases and J lost 4; bases outside the gene matches: 3.

The chain combines TRBV5-6 with TRBJ2-7; 9 nucleotides match TRBD2. CDR1 and CDR2 (germline): SGHDT, YYEEEE. V lost 0 bases and J lost 0; bases outside the gene matches: 4. This CDR3 is built from 16 residues. As DNA, the CDR3 is TGTGCCAGCAGCTTGGGACTAGCGGAGATCTCCTACGAGCAGTACTTC. As protein: CASSLGLAEISYEQYF.

The chain uses TRBV18 and TRBJ1-2; 7 bases are a match to TRBD1. V lost 2 bases to trimming and J lost 4 bases; unmatched junction nucleotides: 7. CDR1 and CDR2 from the germline V gene are KGHSH and LQKENI. The CDR3 is 15 amino acids. Here the CDR3 reads CASSPSETGSYGYTF. DNA for the CDR3: TGTGCCAGCTCACCAAGCGAGACAGGGTCCTATGGCTACACCTTC.

The V call is TRBV2, the J call TRBJ2-1; 7 nucleotides line up with TRBD2. Trimming removed 2 bases from V and 0 bases from J; junction bases left unmatched: 10. CDR1 SNHLY and CDR2 FYNNEI come from the germline V gene. The CDR3 consists of 18 residues. The CDR3 bases are TGTGCCAGCAGTGAACTGTTAGCGGGCCTGAGCTCCTACAATGAGCAGTTCTTC. The encoded protein is CASSELLAGLSSYNEQFF.

The chain recombines TRBV9 with TRBJ1-3, with a weak D call TRBD1 (6 bases). Germline assignment: CDR1 SGDLS and CDR2 YYNGEE. The CDR3 is made up of 15 amino acids. V was clipped by 0 bases and J by 0 bases, with 7 bases between them. CDR3 DNA sequence: TGTGCCAGCAGCGTAGGCAGGGGCTCTGGAAACACCATATATTTT. Its protein product is CASSVGRGSGNTIYF. Together with reference TRBV9 and TRBJ1-3, the CDR3 gives the full variable domain: DSGVTQTPKHLITATGQRVTLRCSPRSGDLSVYWYQQSLDQGLQFLIQYYNGEERAKGNILERFSAQQFPDLHSELNLSSLELGDSALYFCASSVGRGSGNTIYFGEGSWLTVV.

The chain recombines TRBV29-1 with TRBJ2-5, with D perhaps TRBD2 (6 bases). The germline V and J ends were trimmed by 3 bases and 4 bases, with 15 bases remaining between them. The germline CDR1 and CDR2 sequences are SQVTM and ANQGSEA. The length of the CDR3 is 14 residues. The CDR3 DNA follows: TGCAGCGTTGACGGCTCAGGAGGGTTAGAGACCCAGTACTTC. It translates to CSVDGSGGLETQYF. The whole variable domain, filled in from reference TRBV29-1 and TRBJ2-5, reads SAVISQKPSRDICQRGTSLTIQCQVDSQVTMMFWYRQQPGQSLTLIATANQGSEATYESGFVIDKFPISRPNLTFSTLTVSNMSPEDSSIYLCSVDGSGGLETQYFGPGTRLLVL.

This sequence joins TRBV5-1 and TRBJ2-3; 8 bases fit TRBD2. The trim removed 2 bases at V and 3 bases at J, leaving 8 bases unmatched. Germline V gene lookup returns CDR1 SGHRS and CDR2 YFSETQ. The CDR3 length is 16 residues. The CDR3 is CASSFRTSIVTDTQYF. For the CDR3, the DNA is TGCGCCAGCAGCTTTAGGACTAGCATTGTTACAGATACGCAGTATTTT.

This clone was seen a single time. The J gene is TRBJ2-7, the V gene TRBV7-6, with 15 bases that match TRBD2. The germline gives CDR1 SGHVS, CDR2 FNYEAQ. V lost 4 bases, J lost 5 bases, and 12 bases stayed unmatched. The CDR3 is 18 amino acids. In nucleotides, the CDR3 is TGTGCCAGCAGCTCCCAAATTGGGACTAGCGGGGGGCCCCACGAGCAGTACTTC. Residues: CASSSQIGTSGGPHEQYF.

The V call is TRBV6-1, the J call TRBJ2-7; 8 bases map to TRBD1. The CDR3 loop spans 15 amino acids. CDR1 and CDR2 from the germline V gene are MNHNS and SASEGT. The junction had 7 bases not matched to a gene; V was cut back by 3 bases and J by 3 bases. The CDR3: CASSDVGQGFYEQYF. CDR3 DNA sequence: TGTGCCAGCAGTGATGTCGGACAGGGATTCTACGAGCAGTACTTC.

This chain uses TRBV10-3 with TRBJ1-1; 7 bases are a match to TRBD1. Germline V lookup: CDR1 ENHRY, CDR2 SYGVKD. The ends lost 3 bases at V and 8 bases at J; junction bases unmatched: 6. This CDR3 is built from 13 residues. The CDR3 nucleotides are TGTGCCATCAGTGACTCCGCAGGGGGGGAAGCTTTCTTT. Its protein product is CAISDSAGGEAFF.

The chain recombines TRBV5-4 with TRBJ2-3, with D tentatively TRBD1 (5 bases). V was trimmed by 0 bases and J by 0 bases, leaving 8 bases between them. In germline, CDR1 is SGHNT, CDR2 YYREEE (reference sequence). CDR3 length: 15 residues. The CDR3 spells CASSLEDSSTDTQYF. The CDR3 nucleotides are TGTGCCAGCAGCTTGGAAGACAGCAGCACAGATACGCAGTATTTT.

The chain employs TRBV20-1 and TRBJ2-1, with a tentative D call TRBD2 (6 bases). Germline V lookup: CDR1 DFQATT, CDR2 SNEGSKA (reference sequence). The CDR3 spans 11 residues. The CDR3 is CRGQGGHEQFF. CDR3 nucleotide sequence: TGCCGAGGGCAGGGAGGCCATGAGCAGTTCTTC.

The chain joins TRBV27 to TRBJ2-1; 7 bases line up with TRBD2. V trimming: 6 bases; J trimming: 10 bases; junction bases outside the gene matches: 9. Per the germline V gene, CDR1 is MNHEY and CDR2 is SMNVEV (reference sequence). The CDR3 extends over 13 amino acids. The CDR3 DNA is TGTGCCAGCAGACCCCATAGCGGGCACGAGCAGTTCTTC. This encodes CASRPHSGHEQFF.

The chain links TRBV15 to TRBJ1-3; 11 bases are a match to TRBD1. With V trimmed by 1 base and J by 5 bases, 10 bases remained unmatched. CDR1 is LNHNV, CDR2 YYDKDF, per germline (reference sequence). The CDR3 runs 18 residues. The CDR3 loop is CATSRGRTGGGYRNTIYF. The CDR3 DNA reads as TGTGCCACCAGCAGAGGTCGGACAGGGGGCGGATATAGAAACACCATATATTTT.

J is TRBJ2-7 and V is TRBV9; D is perhaps TRBD2 (6 bases). From germline, CDR1 is SGDLS and CDR2 YYNGEE. The CDR3 length is 16 residues. Trimming left V 1 base short and J 5 bases short, with 19 bases between. In DNA form, the CDR3 reads TGTGCCAGCAGCGTACTCGCAGGGACTGCCAGCAACGAGCAGTACTTC. Protein product: CASSVLAGTASNEQYF.

This clone occurred a few times. The chain is built from TRBV7-9 and TRBJ1-1, with D possibly TRBD1 on 5 matching bases. The CDR3 is 14 residues long. V lost 3 bases, J lost 1 base, and 9 bases lay in between. Looked up from germline, CDR1 is SEHNR and CDR2 is FQNEAQ (reference sequence). The CDR3 region has the DNA TGTGCCAGCAGCTTCGCAACAGGGAACACTGAAGCTTTCTTT. Encoded protein: CASSFATGNTEAFF.

This clone appeared a few times. The chain uses TRBV30 and TRBJ2-2; the D gene is possibly TRBD2 (5 bases). The V end lost 8 bases, the J end lost 7 bases, and 11 bases lay between the germline ends. This CDR3 comprises 11 residues. From germline, CDR1 is GTSNPN and CDR2 SVGIG (reference sequence). This chain's CDR3 is CALLRGGELFF. In DNA, the CDR3 is TGTGCCCTACTCCGGGGCGGGGAGCTGTTTTTT.

The chain joins TRBV5-1 to TRBJ2-7; D unclear. The CDR3 extends over 14 amino acids. Trimming shortened V by 2 bases and J by 0 bases, and 9 bases separated the two germline ends. Germline V gives CDR1 SGHRS, CDR2 YFSETQ. The CDR3 loop is CASSFLGPSYEQYF. CDR3 sequence (DNA): TGCGCCAGCAGCTTCCTTGGGCCCTCCTACGAGCAGTACTTC. Looking up the rest from reference TRBV5-1 and TRBJ2-7 gives the full variable domain: KAGVTQTPRYLIKTRGQQVTLSCSPISGHRSVSWYQQTPGQGLQFLFEYFSETQRNKGNFPGRFSGRQFSNSRSEMNVSTLELGDSALYLCASSFLGPSYEQYFGPGTRLTVT.

The J gene is TRBJ1-2, the V gene TRBV28, with D uncertain. CDR1 is MDHEN, CDR2 SYDVKM, per germline. V was shortened by 6 bases and J by 0 bases, with 5 bases between the two germline ends. The CDR3 spans 12 residues. CDR3 amino acids: CASSGSNYGYTF. CDR3 nucleotides: TGTGCCAGCAGCGGGTCTAACTATGGCTACACCTTC.

The J gene is TRBJ1-3, the V gene TRBV5-1; D remains ambiguous. Per germline, CDR1 SGHRS and CDR2 YFSETQ. Trimming removed 0 bases from V and 0 bases from J, with 10 bases in between. The CDR3 runs 16 residues. This CDR3 is CASSLALGFSGNTIYF. CDR3 nucleotide sequence: TGCGCCAGCAGCTTGGCCCTCGGGTTCTCTGGAAACACCATATATTTT. Combining the CDR3 with reference TRBV5-1 and TRBJ1-3 gives the whole variable domain KAGVTQTPRYLIKTRGQQVTLSCSPISGHRSVSWYQQTPGQGLQFLFEYFSETQRNKGNFPGRFSGRQFSNSRSEMNVSTLELGDSALYLCASSLALGFSGNTIYFGEGSWLTVV.

The gene calls are TRBV7-9 and TRBJ1-4, with a weak D call TRBD1 (6 bases). The CDR3 length is 14 residues. Between the trimmed V and J ends, which lost 5 bases and 7 bases, there was a span of 14 bases. Looked up from germline, CDR1 is SEHNR and CDR2 is FQNEAQ (reference sequence). The CDR3 reads CASSPQGRSEKLFF. CDR3 bases: TGTGCCAGCAGCCCACAGGGTCGGAGTGAAAAACTGTTTTTT.

The chain uses TRBV4-3 and TRBJ2-1, with D tentatively TRBD2 (6 bases). From germline, CDR1 is LGHNA and CDR2 YSLEER. Trimming shortened V by 3 bases and J by 6 bases, and 9 bases separated the two germline ends. This CDR3 region has 13 residues. The CDR3 sequence is CASSHGLINEQFF. CDR3 nucleotide sequence: TGCGCCAGCAGCCACGGACTAATCAATGAGCAGTTCTTC.